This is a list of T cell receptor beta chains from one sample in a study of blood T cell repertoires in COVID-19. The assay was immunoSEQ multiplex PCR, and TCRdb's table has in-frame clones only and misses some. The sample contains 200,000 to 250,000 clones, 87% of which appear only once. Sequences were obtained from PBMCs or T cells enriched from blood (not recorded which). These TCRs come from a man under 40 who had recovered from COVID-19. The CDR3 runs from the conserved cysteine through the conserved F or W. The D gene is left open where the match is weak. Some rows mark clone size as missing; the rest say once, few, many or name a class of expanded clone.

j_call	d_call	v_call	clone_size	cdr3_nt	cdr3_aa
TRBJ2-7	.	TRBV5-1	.	TGCGCCAGTACCCTTTGGAATAGCGGCTCGAGGAGGTACGAGCAGTACTTC	CASTLWNSGSRRYEQYF
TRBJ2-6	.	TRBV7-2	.	TGTGCCAGCAGCTTAGAATTTCTGGGGAGAGGGGCCAACGTCCTGACTTTC	CASSLEFLGRGANVLTF
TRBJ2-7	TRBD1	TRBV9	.	TGTGCCAGCAGCGCTGGGACAGCGAGATCCTACGAGCAGTACTTC	CASSAGTARSYEQYF
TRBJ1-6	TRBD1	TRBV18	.	TGTGCCAGCTCCCCCGGGACAGGGGAAATTTCACCCCTCCACTTT	CASSPGTGEISPLHF
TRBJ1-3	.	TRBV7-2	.	TGTGCCAGCAGCTTAGCGTGGGGCACTTCTGGAAACACCATATATTTT	CASSLAWGTSGNTIYF
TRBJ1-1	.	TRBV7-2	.	TGTGCCAGCAGCTTAGTTCAGGGAACTGAAGCTTTCTTT	CASSLVQGTEAFF
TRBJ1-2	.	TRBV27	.	TGTGCCACTTCGGGGGACGCTAATGGCTACACCTTC	CATSGDANGYTF
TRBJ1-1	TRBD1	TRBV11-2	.	TGTGCCAGCAGCTTCATGGGGACAGGTGAAGCTTTCTTT	CASSFMGTGEAFF
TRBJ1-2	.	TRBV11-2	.	TGTGCCACCCTGGATCGTAGAGCGGGCAGGACGATTGTCTATGGCTACACCTTC	CATLDRRAGRTIVYGYTF
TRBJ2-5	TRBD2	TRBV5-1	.	TGCGCCAGCAGCTATTTTAGCGGGGGGGCCGGGACCCAGTACTTC	CASSYFSGGAGTQYF
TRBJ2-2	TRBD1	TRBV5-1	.	TGCGCCAGCAGCTTGGTACCAGGGGGTACCGGGGAGCTGTTTTTT	CASSLVPGGTGELFF
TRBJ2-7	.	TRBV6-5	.	TGTGCCAGCAGTTCGGGGGGCCTCGAGCAGTACTTC	CASSSGGLEQYF
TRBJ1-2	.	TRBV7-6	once	TGTGCCAGCAGCTCCTCCCCGGGGGGCGGGGGCTACACCTTC	CASSSSPGGGGYTF